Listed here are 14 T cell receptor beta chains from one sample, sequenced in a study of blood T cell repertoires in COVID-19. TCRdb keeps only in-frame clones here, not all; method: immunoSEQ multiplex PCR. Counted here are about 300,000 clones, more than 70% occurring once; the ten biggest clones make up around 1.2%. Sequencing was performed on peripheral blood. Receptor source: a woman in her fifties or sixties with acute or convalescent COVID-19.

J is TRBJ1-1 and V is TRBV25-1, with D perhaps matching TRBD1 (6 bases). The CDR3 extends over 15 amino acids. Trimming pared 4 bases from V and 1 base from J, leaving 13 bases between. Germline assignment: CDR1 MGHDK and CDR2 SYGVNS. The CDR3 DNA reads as TGTGCCAGCAGTGCTTTACTGACAGGGAACACTGAAGCTTTCTTT. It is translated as CASSALLTGNTEAFF.

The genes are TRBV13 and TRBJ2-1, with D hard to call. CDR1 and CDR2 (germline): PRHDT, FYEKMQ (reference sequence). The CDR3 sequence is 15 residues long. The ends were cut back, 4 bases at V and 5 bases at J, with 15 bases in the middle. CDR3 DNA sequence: TGTGCCAGCAGCTCGTCCCTCGGGTCTCACAATGAGCAGTTCTTC. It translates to CASSSSLGSHNEQFF.

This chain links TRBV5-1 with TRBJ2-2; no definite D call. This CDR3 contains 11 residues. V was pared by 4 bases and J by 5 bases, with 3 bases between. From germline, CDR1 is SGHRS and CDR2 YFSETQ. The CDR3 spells CASSRTGELFF. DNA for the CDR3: TGCGCCAGCAGCCGTACCGGGGAGCTGTTTTTT.

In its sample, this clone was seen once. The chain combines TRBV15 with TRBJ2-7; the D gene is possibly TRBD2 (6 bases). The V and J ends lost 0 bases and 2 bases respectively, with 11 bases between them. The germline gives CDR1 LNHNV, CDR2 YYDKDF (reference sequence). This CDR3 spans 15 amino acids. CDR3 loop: CATSRETSGPYEQYF. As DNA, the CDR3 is TGTGCCACCAGCAGAGAGACCAGCGGGCCCTACGAGCAGTACTTC.

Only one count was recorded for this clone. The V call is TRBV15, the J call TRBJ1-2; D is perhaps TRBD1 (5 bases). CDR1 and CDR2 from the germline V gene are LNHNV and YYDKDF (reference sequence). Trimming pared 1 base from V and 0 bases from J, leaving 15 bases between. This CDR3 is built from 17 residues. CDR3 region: CATSRAVTATSNYGYTF. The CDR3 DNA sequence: TGTGCCACCAGCAGAGCTGTGACAGCTACTTCTAACTATGGCTACACCTTC.

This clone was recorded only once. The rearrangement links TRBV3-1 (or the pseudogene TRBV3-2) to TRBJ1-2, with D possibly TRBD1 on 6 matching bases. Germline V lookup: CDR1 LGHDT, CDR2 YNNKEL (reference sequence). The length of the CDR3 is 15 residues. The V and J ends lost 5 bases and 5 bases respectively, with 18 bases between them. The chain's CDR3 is CASSTRTAPWYGYTF. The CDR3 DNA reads TGTGCCAGCAGCACCCGGACAGCCCCTTGGTATGGCTACACCTTC.

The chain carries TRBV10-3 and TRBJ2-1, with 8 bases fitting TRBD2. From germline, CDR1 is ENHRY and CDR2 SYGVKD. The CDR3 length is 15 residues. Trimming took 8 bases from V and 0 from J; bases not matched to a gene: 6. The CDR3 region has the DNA TGTGCCATCGCCCCCAGCGGGAGCTCCTACAATGAGCAGTTCTTC. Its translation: CAIAPSGSSYNEQFF.

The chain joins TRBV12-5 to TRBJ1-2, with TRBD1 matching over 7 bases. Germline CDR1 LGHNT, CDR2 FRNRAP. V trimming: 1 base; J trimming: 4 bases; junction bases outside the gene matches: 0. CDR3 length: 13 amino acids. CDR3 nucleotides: TGTGCTAGTGGTTTGGGGACAGGCTATGGCTACACCTTC. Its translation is CASGLGTGYGYTF.

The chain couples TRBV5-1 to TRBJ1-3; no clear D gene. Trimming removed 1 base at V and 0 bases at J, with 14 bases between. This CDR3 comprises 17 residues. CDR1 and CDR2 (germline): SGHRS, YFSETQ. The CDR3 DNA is TGCGCCAGCAGCTTGAGGGCCGGACTATCCTCTGGAAACACCATATATTTT. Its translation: CASSLRAGLSSGNTIYF.

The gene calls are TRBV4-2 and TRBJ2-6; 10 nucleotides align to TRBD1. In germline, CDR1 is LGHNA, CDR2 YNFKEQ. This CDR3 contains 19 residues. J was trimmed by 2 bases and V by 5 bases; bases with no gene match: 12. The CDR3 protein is CASSFLLWDRGAGANVLTF. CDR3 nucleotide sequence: TGTGCCAGCAGCTTCCTCCTTTGGGACAGGGGAGCTGGGGCCAACGTCCTGACTTTC.

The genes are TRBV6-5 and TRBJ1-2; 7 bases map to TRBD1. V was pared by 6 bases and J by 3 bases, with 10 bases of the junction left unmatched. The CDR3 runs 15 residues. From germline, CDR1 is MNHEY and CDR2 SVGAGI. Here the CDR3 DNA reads TGTGCCAGCAGACAGGGGTCGCTCCCCCACTATGGCTACACCTTC. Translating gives CASRQGSLPHYGYTF.

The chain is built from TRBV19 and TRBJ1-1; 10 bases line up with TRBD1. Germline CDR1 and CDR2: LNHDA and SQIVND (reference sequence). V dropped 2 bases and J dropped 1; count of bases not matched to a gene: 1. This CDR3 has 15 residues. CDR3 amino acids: CASSIRTGGNTEAFF. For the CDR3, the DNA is TGTGCCAGTAGTATACGGACAGGGGGGAACACTGAAGCTTTCTTT.

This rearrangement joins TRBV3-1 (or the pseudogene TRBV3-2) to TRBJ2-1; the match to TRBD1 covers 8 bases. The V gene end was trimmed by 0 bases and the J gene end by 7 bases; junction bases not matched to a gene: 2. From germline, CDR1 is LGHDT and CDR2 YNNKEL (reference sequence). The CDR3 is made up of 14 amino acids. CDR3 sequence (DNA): TGTGCCAGCAGCCAAGATAGACAGGGGAATGAGCAGTTCTTC. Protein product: CASSQDRQGNEQFF.

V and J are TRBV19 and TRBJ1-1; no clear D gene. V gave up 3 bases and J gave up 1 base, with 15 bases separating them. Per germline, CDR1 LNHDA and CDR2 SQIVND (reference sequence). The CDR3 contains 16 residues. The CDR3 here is CASSIYGGPKNTEAFF. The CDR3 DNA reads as TGTGCCAGTAGTATTTATGGAGGACCAAAGAACACTGAAGCTTTCTTT.